One sample yielded the 30 T cell receptor beta chains listed below, sequenced in a study of T cells in Graves' hyperthyroidism and ophthalmopathy. Authors of the study amplified TCR beta CDR3 regions from RNA transcripts. With the HTBI primer set, the TCR CDR3 went through a first round of RT-PCR. Via MiXCR, TCRdb re-called the multiplex PCR reads, giving one row per CDR3 protein. Here the sample spans fewer than 350,000 distinct CDR3 sequences, about an eighth being singletons. The sequenced sample was blood. The receptors stem from a woman aged 30 to 39 with Graves' hyperthyroidism that later progressed to Graves' ophthalmopathy.

The rearrangement uses TRBV4-1 and TRBJ1-2; 8 bases line up with TRBD1. This CDR3 spans 13 amino acids. Germline V lookup: CDR1 MGHRA, CDR2 YSYEKL. The junction had 3 bases not matched to a gene; V was cut back by 3 bases and J by 6 bases. The CDR3 DNA is TGCGCCAGCAGCCATCCACAGGGGGATGGCTACACCTTC. Translated, it gives CASSHPQGDGYTF.

This clonotype was seen ten or more times. The V and J genes are TRBV30 and TRBJ1-1; no definite D call. V shed 2 bases and J shed 0 bases, with 7 bases lying between them. Germline CDR1 is GTSNPN and CDR2 is SVGIG (reference sequence). The CDR3 covers 13 residues. CDR3 nucleotides: TGTGCCTGGAGTAGGGAGGTGAACACTGAAGCTTTCTTT. It codes for CAWSREVNTEAFF.

This clonotype was seen many times. The chain uses TRBV5-1 and TRBJ2-7, with 14 bases matching TRBD2. The CDR3 contains 16 residues. V lost 2 bases to trimming and J lost 4 bases; unmatched junction nucleotides: 5. Germline V lookup: CDR1 SGHRS, CDR2 YFSETQ. The CDR3 here is CASSFGLAGGQYEQYF. DNA of the CDR3: TGCGCCAGCAGCTTCGGACTAGCGGGAGGACAGTACGAGCAGTACTTC.

This clonotype occurred many times. The chain employs TRBV7-9 and TRBJ2-5, with 8 positions matching TRBD2. The germline V gene encodes CDR1 SEHNR and CDR2 FQNEAQ (reference sequence). The CDR3 sequence is 14 residues long. This CDR3 reads CATERERDQETQYF. The CDR3 DNA reads TGTGCGACCGAGCGGGAGAGGGATCAAGAGACCCAGTACTTC.

This clonotype was found many times. CDR3 sequence (DNA): TGTGCCAGCGCGGACAGGGCAAGCGAGCAGTACTTC. It yields the protein CASADRASEQYF. V is TRBV28 and J is TRBJ2-7; TRBD1 matches 8 bases. Trimming at V came to 8 bases and at J to 6 bases, leaving 6 bases not matched to a gene. This CDR3 spans 12 amino acids. CDR1 is MDHEN, CDR2 SYDVKM, per germline.

Only a few counts were recorded for this clonotype. This chain joins TRBV6-2 or TRBV6-3 and TRBJ2-5, with 8 bases lining up with TRBD2. Germline CDR1 and CDR2: MNHEY and SVGEGT. This CDR3 comprises 13 residues. Germline trimming cut 6 bases from V and 7 bases from J; bases unmatched to any gene: 7. In DNA form, the CDR3 reads TGTGCCAGCAGGCCGGGACTAGTCGGGACCCAGTACTTC. It translates to CASRPGLVGTQYF.

This clonotype was picked up many times. The CDR3 DNA sequence: TGCGCCAGCAGCTTGATGGGGGCTACAGATACGCAGTATTTT. It yields the protein CASSLMGATDTQYF. The V and J genes are TRBV5-1 and TRBJ2-3; maybe TRBD1 (6 bases). V was pared by 1 base and J by 3 bases, with 9 bases between. There are 14 residues in the CDR3. Per the germline V gene, CDR1 is SGHRS and CDR2 is YFSETQ.

As regards this clonotype: A much larger clone sits a single nucleotide away, making a read error possible. The conserved phenylalanine or tryptophan normally closing the CDR3 is absent here, so this likely arose from a read error. The V and J genes are TRBV30 and TRBJ2-7; no definite D call. The V end lost 2 bases, the J end lost 4 bases, and 15 bases lay between the germline ends. Germline loops: CDR1 GTSNPN, CDR2 SVGIG (reference sequence). The CDR3 sequence is 14 residues long. For the CDR3, the DNA is TGTGCCTGGAGTCGGCCAGTAGTCTCTTACGAGCAGTACCTC. As protein: CAWSRPVVSYEQYL.

This clonotype was seen ten or more times. The chain employs TRBV28 and TRBJ2-3, with 8 nucleotides matching TRBD2. This CDR3 has 15 amino acids. Trimming removed 7 bases from V and 1 base from J; junction bases left unmatched: 7. Per germline, CDR1 MDHEN and CDR2 SYDVKM. The CDR3 loop is CASKTAGVGTDTQYF. DNA for the CDR3: TGTGCCAGCAAAACAGCGGGAGTAGGCACAGATACGCAGTATTTT.

This clonotype has at least ten counts. V usage is TRBV19 and J usage is TRBJ2-3, with D possibly being TRBD1 (5 bases). Germline V CDR1 and CDR2: LNHDA, SQIVND (reference sequence). Trimming shortened V by 3 bases and J by 3 bases, and 13 bases separated the two germline ends. The CDR3 has 15 amino acids. The CDR3 DNA reads TGTGCCAGTAGTATCATGACAGTTGGAACAGATACGCAGTATTTT. It translates to CASSIMTVGTDTQYF.

This clonotype was seen many times. This sequence joins TRBV19 and TRBJ2-1; 10 bases line up with TRBD1. Trimming at V came to 3 bases and at J to 8 bases, leaving 7 bases not matched to a gene. CDR1 and CDR2 (germline): LNHDA, SQIVND (reference sequence). This CDR3 region has 15 residues. The CDR3: CASSIRDRGSDEQFF. The CDR3 region has the DNA TGTGCCAGTAGTATTCGGGACAGGGGTAGCGATGAGCAGTTCTTC.

This clonotype has more than one count but fewer than ten. V and J are TRBV5-6 and TRBJ2-7, with 10 bases fitting TRBD1. Germline CDR1 is SGHDT and CDR2 is YYEEEE. This CDR3 contains 14 residues. J gave up 7 bases and V 2 bases, and 6 bases lay outside the gene matches. The chain's CDR3 is CASSFGTGVWEQYF. CDR3 nucleotides: TGTGCCAGCAGCTTCGGGACAGGGGTCTGGGAGCAGTACTTC.

This clonotype was seen ten or more times. The V call is TRBV20-1, the J call TRBJ2-7; TRBD2 aligns across 11 bases. Germline CDR1 is DFQATT and CDR2 is SNEGSKA (reference sequence). The CDR3 spans 17 residues. V was pared by 1 base and J by 0 bases, with 8 bases of the junction left unmatched. CDR3 amino acids: CSARGRLAGGYSYEQYF. The DNA of the CDR3 is TGCAGTGCTAGAGGAAGGCTAGCGGGAGGCTACTCCTACGAGCAGTACTTC.

The sample holds many counts of this clonotype. V is TRBV3-1 and J is TRBJ2-1; D is uncertain. Trimming pared 0 bases from V and 8 bases from J, leaving 14 bases between. Germline V gives CDR1 LGHDT, CDR2 YNNKEL (reference sequence). This CDR3 is built from 15 residues. The CDR3 spells CASSQDRSAWDEQFF. The CDR3, as DNA: TGTGCCAGCAGCCAAGACAGGTCAGCGTGGGATGAGCAGTTCTTC.

Details on this clonotype: The junction departs from the called germline gene at one end, perhaps through a read error. The chain couples TRBV20-1 to TRBJ1-4, with a possible D match to TRBD1 (5 bases). Germline CDR1 DFQATT, CDR2 SNEGSKA (reference sequence). CDR3 size: 14 residues. DNA of the CDR3: TGCAGTGCCAGGGAGGGAACAACTAATGAAGAACTGTTTTTT. This encodes CSAREGTTNEELFF.

This clonotype was detected ten times or more. This sequence joins TRBV6-1 and TRBJ1-2, with D perhaps TRBD1 (6 bases). Germline V lookup: CDR1 MNHNS, CDR2 SASEGT. The CDR3 is made up of 12 amino acids. Trimming took 8 bases from V and 5 from J, leaving 12 bases between them. The CDR3, as DNA: TGTGCCAGCTTCAGGGACATGTATGGCTACACCTTC. The encoded protein is CASFRDMYGYTF.

This clonotype was found many times. The rearrangement joins TRBV28 to TRBJ1-2, with D uncertain. The CDR3 loop spans 11 amino acids. Deletions cut 5 bases from V and 8 bases from J, with 9 bases between. The germline CDR1 and CDR2 sequences are MDHEN and SYDVKM. The CDR3 bases are TGTGCCAGCAGTGGGATGGAGGGCTACACCTTC. Protein sequence: CASSGMEGYTF.

This clonotype was recorded at least ten times. V usage is TRBV30 and J usage is TRBJ2-7; D unclear. Per the germline V gene, CDR1 is GTSNPN and CDR2 is SVGIG (reference sequence). Between the trimmed V and J ends, which lost 0 bases and 6 bases, there was a span of 18 bases. The CDR3 contains 15 residues. Here the CDR3 reads CAWSVAFVAPGEQYF. DNA of the CDR3: TGTGCCTGGAGTGTAGCATTCGTGGCGCCCGGCGAGCAGTACTTC.

In its sample, this clonotype was seen many times. The chain is built from TRBV28 and TRBJ1-5; the D gene is possibly TRBD1 (5 bases). Between the trimmed V and J ends, which lost 2 bases and 8 bases, there was a span of 13 bases. CDR1 is MDHEN and CDR2 is SYDVKM in the germline V gene. CDR3 length equals 14 residues. CDR3 loop: CASSLRSGLEPQHF. DNA of the CDR3: TGTGCCAGCAGTTTACGGTCGGGGCTAGAGCCCCAGCATTTT.

This clonotype was recorded at least ten times. V gene TRBV14 combines with J gene TRBJ2-1; D is unresolved. Germline V gene sequence: CDR1 SGHDN, CDR2 FVKESK. Trimming shortened V by 4 bases and J by 5 bases, and 9 bases separated the two germline ends. The CDR3 is 13 residues long. The CDR3 spells CASSLNEDNEQFF. CDR3 coding DNA: TGTGCCAGCAGCCTCAATGAAGACAATGAGCAGTTCTTC.

V gene TRBV19 combines with J gene TRBJ1-2, with D perhaps TRBD1 (6 bases). Trimming pared 7 bases from V and 4 bases from J, leaving 19 bases between. The CDR3 runs to 15 residues. Germline V lookup: CDR1 LNHDA, CDR2 SQIVND (reference sequence). The CDR3 DNA follows: TGTGCCAGTACCCGTCAGGGGTACCGGAGCTATGGCTACACCTTC. Its translation is CASTRQGYRSYGYTF.

This clonotype was seen at least ten times. The chain has TRBV15 and TRBJ1-6; 9 bases are shared with TRBD1. J was trimmed by 8 bases and V by 4 bases; bases with no gene match: 12. The V gene's germline CDR1 is LNHNV and CDR2 YYDKDF (reference sequence). The CDR3 consists of 17 residues. The CDR3 nucleotides are TGTGCCACCAGCAATCCCCGAGGGGGACAGGGATATTCACCCCTCCACTTT. This sequence encodes CATSNPRGGQGYSPLHF.

In this sample, this clonotype turned up many times. The V and J genes are TRBV7-9 and TRBJ2-7; TRBD1 is a possible D gene (5 bases). From germline, CDR1 is SEHNR and CDR2 FQNEAQ (reference sequence). The V gene lost 7 bases and the J gene lost 2 bases, with 12 bases spanning the gap. CDR3 size: 13 residues. CDR3 coding DNA: TGTGCCAGCAACTTCCAAGGGGCCTACGAGCAGTACTTC. Protein product: CASNFQGAYEQYF.

About this clonotype itself: Possible read error: a much larger clone is one base away. The rearrangement joins TRBV7-2 to TRBJ2-2; D call uncertain. This CDR3 spans 14 amino acids. CDR1 and CDR2 from the germline V gene are SGHTA and FQGNSA. For the CDR3, the DNA is TGTGCCAGCATCTTAACACGGGTTGGAGGGGAGCTGTTTTTT. Translating gives CASILTRVGGELFF.

J is TRBJ2-6 and V is TRBV7-3, with D possibly being TRBD1 or TRBD2 (5 bases each). Germline CDR1 SGHTA, CDR2 FQGTGA. This CDR3 spans 18 amino acids. V lost 5 bases to trimming and J lost 0 bases, with 17 bases between them. CDR3 sequence (DNA): TGTGCCAGCAGCCGACCCGGGACCCCCTGCTCTGGGGCCAACGTCCTGACTTTC. It translates to CASSRPGTPCSGANVLTF.

The chain has TRBV28 and TRBJ2-7, with D maybe TRBD1 (6 bases). Trimming cost V 4 bases and J 2 bases, with 15 bases left between them. The CDR3 totals 15 residues. CDR1 is MDHEN, CDR2 SYDVKM, per germline. This CDR3 is CASSSYLEGAYEQYF. The CDR3 region has the DNA TGTGCCAGCAGTTCCTACTTAGAGGGGGCCTACGAGCAGTACTTC.

This chain uses TRBV24-1 with TRBJ2-7; the D is unclear. Germline CDR1 KGHDR, CDR2 SFDVKD. V was trimmed by 7 bases and J by 2 bases, leaving 11 bases between them. The CDR3 is 13 amino acids. In DNA, the CDR3 is TGTGCCACCAGGATCAGAGTAACCTACGAGCAGTACTTC. It codes for CATRIRVTYEQYF.

Many counts were recorded for this clonotype. The chain has TRBV5-6 and TRBJ2-1; 10 bases are a match to TRBD1. CDR1 and CDR2 (germline): SGHDT, YYEEEE. The CDR3 is made up of 16 amino acids. V shed 4 bases and J 6 bases; nucleotides not matched to a gene: 10. The CDR3 DNA reads TGTGCCAGCAGCGAGGACAGGGGGATCGGATCCAATGAGCAGTTCTTC. Amino acid sequence: CASSEDRGIGSNEQFF.

The chain recombines TRBV19 with TRBJ2-4, with 7 bases aligning to TRBD1. The CDR3 is made up of 15 amino acids. Trimming at V came to 6 bases and at J to 8 bases, leaving 13 bases not matched to a gene. Germline V gene lookup returns CDR1 LNHDA and CDR2 SQIVND (reference sequence). The DNA for the CDR3 is TGTGCCAGTAGCAAAGTCCGGGACAGTGGAGACATTCAGTACTTC. It codes for CASSKVRDSGDIQYF.

This clonotype was observed at least ten times. The V call is TRBV5-1, the J call TRBJ2-3; 7 nucleotides agree with TRBD1. The ends lost 4 bases at V and 5 bases at J; junction bases unmatched: 7. This CDR3 region has 14 residues. CDR1 and CDR2 (germline): SGHRS, YFSETQ. The CDR3 DNA follows: TGCGCCAGCAGCCCCTCGTCAGGGGGAGATACGCAGTATTTT. It specifies CASSPSSGGDTQYF. The complete variable domain, with remaining parts taken from reference TRBV5-1 and TRBJ2-3, reads KAGVTQTPRYLIKTRGQQVTLSCSPISGHRSVSWYQQTPGQGLQFLFEYFSETQRNKGNFPGRFSGRQFSNSRSEMNVSTLELGDSALYLCASSPSSGGDTQYFGPGTRLTVL.